The subject of this entry is one T cell receptor (beta chain). As yet, its antigen is unknown. The data were obtained in a study of T cells after yellow fever vaccination. As for the study in general: Low-cell-number fractions were prepared with SMART-Seq v4 Ultra Low Input.

Study results and limitations: The study re-detected most primary-vaccination clones after the booster (about 96% CD4, just over 85% CD8).

From germline, CDR1 is WNHNN and CDR2 SYGVQD (reference sequence). The V and J ends lost 4 bases and 10 bases respectively, with 23 bases between them. This CDR3 is 16 amino acids long. TCRdb reanalysed the 5' RACE reads using MiXCR and keeps one entry per CDR3 protein. The table shows a few hundred thousand distinct CDR3 sequences, with approximately 4% occurring only once. The chain links TRBV10-1 to TRBJ2-1; tentatively, D is TRBD2 (6 bases). The sequence was collected from a man younger than 30 who received the YFV17D yellow fever vaccine. The sample was PBMCs, taken 5 days after the yellow fever booster vaccination. This CDR3 reads CASSANFGTPQGEQFF. The CDR3 DNA sequence: TGCGCCAGCAGTGCAAATTTCGGGACTCCCCAGGGCGAGCAGTTCTTC.